These 6 T cell receptor beta chains were sequenced from one sample in a study of cytomegalovirus exposure and HLA in healthy donors. The PCR employed 60 Vbeta primers together with 13 Jbeta primers. Assay: immunoSEQ multiplex PCR; the TCRdb copy retains only in-frame clones and omits some. The sample lists 150,000 to 160,000 clones; 70% to 80% were seen once. Input material: PBMCs. These receptors all come from a man aged 25-45 years in good health and CMV-seropositive.

CDR3 coding DNA: TGTGCCAGCAGGGACAGTCACTACGAGCAGTACTTC. Its protein product is CASRDSHYEQYF. The chain carries TRBV6-1 and TRBJ2-7; tentative D call: TRBD1 (6 bases). Deletions cut 6 bases from V and 3 bases from J, with 9 bases between. CDR3 length equals 12 residues. Looked up from germline, CDR1 is MNHNS and CDR2 is SASEGT.

The rearrangement joins TRBV6-6 to TRBJ2-5; D remains unclear. CDR1 is MNHNY, CDR2 SVGAGI, per germline (reference sequence). This CDR3 has 13 residues. Trimming removed 2 bases at V and 2 bases at J, with 6 bases between. CDR3 nucleotide sequence: TGTGCCAGCAGTTACCAGCGACAAGAGACCCAGTACTTC. Protein product: CASSYQRQETQYF.

This clone was observed once. The rearrangement joins TRBV5-6 to TRBJ2-7; 8 bases align to TRBD2. This CDR3 region has 14 residues. Germline CDR1 SGHDT, CDR2 YYEEEE. The ends lost 1 base at V and 12 bases at J; junction bases unmatched: 12. This CDR3 is CASSLKGRGESLYF. The CDR3, as DNA: TGTGCCAGCAGCTTGAAAGGGCGGGGGGAATCACTGTACTTC.

This clone occurred once. The gene calls are TRBV7-8 and TRBJ2-1; 11 bases map to TRBD2. This CDR3 is 15 amino acids long. Germline lookup yields CDR1 SGHVS and CDR2 FQNEAQ. V was pared by 5 bases and J by 4 bases, with 4 bases of the junction left unmatched. CDR3 sequence: CASSPGTSGYNEQFF. DNA for the CDR3: TGTGCCAGCAGCCCCGGGACTAGCGGTTACAATGAGCAGTTCTTC.

Comment on this clone: This sample also contains other DNA sequences that code for the same CDR3. The chain is built from TRBV7-3 and TRBJ1-2, with D perhaps TRBD1 (5 bases). Trimming took off 2 bases at V and 2 bases at J, with 9 bases between the two ends. The CDR3 spans 14 residues. Germline CDR1 reads SGHTA; CDR2 reads FQGTGA. The CDR3 loop reads CASSLGSGNYGYTF. The DNA for the CDR3 is TGTGCCAGCAGCTTAGGGTCAGGGAACTATGGCTACACCTTC.

The chain couples TRBV27 to TRBJ1-5; 7 bases match TRBD1. The CDR3 length is 15 residues. The ends lost 4 bases at V and 2 bases at J; junction bases unmatched: 5. Germline-derived CDR1 and CDR2 are MNHEY and SMNVEV (reference sequence). CDR3 in amino acids: CASSSDRTGNQPQHF. The CDR3 nucleotides are TGTGCCAGCAGTTCGGACAGGACGGGCAATCAGCCCCAGCATTTT.